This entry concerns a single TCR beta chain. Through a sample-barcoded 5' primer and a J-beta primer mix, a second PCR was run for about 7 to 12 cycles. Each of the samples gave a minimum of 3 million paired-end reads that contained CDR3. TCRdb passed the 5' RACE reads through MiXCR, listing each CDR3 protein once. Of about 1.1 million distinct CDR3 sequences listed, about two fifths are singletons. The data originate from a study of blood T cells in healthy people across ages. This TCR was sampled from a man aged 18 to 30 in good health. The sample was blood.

CDR3 bases: TGTGCCAGTGGAAAACGGGACGGCGGCGAAAAACTGTTTTTT. This sequence encodes CASGKRDGGEKLFF. The chain recombines TRBV6-2 or TRBV6-3 with TRBJ1-4; maybe TRBD1 (5 bases). Germline assignment: CDR1 MNHEY and CDR2 SVGEGT. The V gene lost 9 bases and the J gene lost 8 bases, with 19 bases spanning the gap. The CDR3 length is 14 residues.